This T cell receptor (beta chain) stems from a study of cytomegalovirus exposure and HLA in healthy donors. Study details: The 95 to 150 validation repertoires used a platform that matched the one used for the 500 to 700 first-cohort repertoires, as a later analysis reported. Study-wide findings and caveats: Rare TCR sequences dominated, though some public TCRs recurred in many donors. It was 150 or so TCR beta chains that were listed as cytomegalovirus-associated.

For this clone: No antigen is known for it.

Clones were sequenced by immunoSEQ multiplex PCR, and TCRdb holds only the in-frame ones, with some missing. In the table there are a few hundred thousand clones, less than 90% of which are singletons. The sequence derives from a man aged 18 to 30 in good health and CMV-seropositive. The specimen was PBMCs.

CDR3 bases: TGCAGCGTTGCACTCTACAATGAGCAGTTCTTC. It specifies CSVALYNEQFF. This sequence joins TRBV29-1 and TRBJ2-1, with D uncertain. The germline V gene encodes CDR1 SQVTM and CDR2 ANQGSEA. The CDR3 spans 11 residues. V shed 4 bases and J shed 3 bases, with 4 bases lying between them.